One sample yielded the 32 T cell receptor beta chains listed below, sequenced in a study of T-cell reconstitution after alpha-beta-depleted transplantation in children. A library of TCRbeta sequences, prepared with unique molecular identifiers, was generated. TCRdb passed the PCR reads through MiXCR, listing each CDR3 protein once. This sample has a few hundred thousand distinct CDR3 sequences, with 7.5% to 10% found just once. Sequencing was performed on PBMCs from the stem cell graft donor, taken from the stem cell graft. These receptors came from a human donor who donated a stem cell graft to a child with SCID.

Many counts were recorded for this clonotype. V and J are TRBV6-1 and TRBJ1-2, with TRBD1 as a possible D gene (5 bases). V was clipped by 6 bases and J by 0 bases, with 26 bases between them. CDR3 length: 19 residues. Germline values: CDR1 MNHNS, CDR2 SASEGT. CDR3 region: CASRRPLSGRNGANYGYTF. The DNA of the CDR3 is TGTGCCAGCAGAAGACCTTTATCAGGGAGGAATGGTGCTAACTATGGCTACACCTTC.

This clonotype came up many times. The chain uses TRBV6-6 and TRBJ2-7; D unclear. Germline CDR1 is MNHNY and CDR2 is SVGAGI (reference sequence). The V and J ends lost 2 bases and 5 bases respectively, with 7 bases between them. This CDR3 contains 12 residues. The CDR3 DNA is TGTGCCAGCAGTTACCCTGCCAACGAGCAGTACTTC. Amino acid sequence: CASSYPANEQYF.

This clonotype was seen at least ten times. This chain connects TRBV29-1 to TRBJ2-6; D is uncertain. Germline V lookup: CDR1 SQVTM, CDR2 ANQGSEA. This CDR3 is built from 16 residues. Trimming pared 0 bases from V and 0 bases from J, leaving 9 bases between. The CDR3 protein is CSVEDPTSSGANVLTF. CDR3 DNA: TGCAGCGTTGAAGATCCCACGAGCTCTGGGGCCAACGTCCTGACTTTC.

This clonotype was recorded at least ten times. The rearrangement joins TRBV21-1 to TRBJ2-7; the table assigns TRBD1, which was not confirmed against the DNA. TRBV21-1 is a recognized pseudogene. This CDR3 contains 16 residues. CDR3: CASSDRVSSPPYEQYF. CDR3 in DNA: TGTGCCAGCAGCGACAGAGTTTCTTCCCCCCCCTACGAGCAGTACTTC.

The chain employs TRBV3-1 and TRBJ2-1; D gene ambiguous. V was clipped by 0 bases and J by 3 bases, with 9 bases between them. Germline loops: CDR1 LGHDT, CDR2 YNNKEL (reference sequence). The CDR3 extends over 15 amino acids. This chain's CDR3 is CASSQDPDNYNEQFF. The CDR3 DNA reads TGTGCCAGCAGCCAAGACCCCGACAACTACAATGAGCAGTTCTTC.

This clonotype has a count of ten or more. The DNA for the CDR3 is TGTGCCAGCAGCGTAGGACATCCCAACTATGGCTACACCTTC. Translation gives CASSVGHPNYGYTF. The chain is built from TRBV9 and TRBJ1-2; D gene uncertain. CDR3 length: 14 residues. Germline CDR1 and CDR2: SGDLS and YYNGEE. Trimming removed 0 bases at V and 2 bases at J, with 8 bases between.

This clonotype was recorded at least ten times. The rearrangement uses TRBV6-5 and TRBJ1-2; D ambiguous. With 0 bases removed from V and 6 bases from J, the gap between germline ends came to 8 bases. The CDR3 extends over 13 amino acids. Germline values: CDR1 MNHEY, CDR2 SVGAGI. CDR3 sequence (DNA): TGTGCCAGCAGTTACTCAGCCGGACATGGCTACACCTTC. Translated: CASSYSAGHGYTF.

This clonotype was observed many times. The rearrangement joins TRBV9 to TRBJ2-1; TRBD2 might be the D (6 bases). The CDR3 loop spans 13 amino acids. Per the germline V gene, CDR1 is SGDLS and CDR2 is YYNGEE. The V end was cut by 0 bases, the J end by 5 bases, with 6 bases between. The DNA for the CDR3 is TGTGCCAGCAGCGTAGCGGGGGACAATGAGCAGTTCTTC. It specifies CASSVAGDNEQFF.

This clonotype was counted many times. CDR3 nucleotides: TGTGCCATCAGTGAACAGCGTTACACCTACGAGCAGTACTTC. Amino acid sequence: CAISEQRYTYEQYF. V gene TRBV10-3 combines with J gene TRBJ2-7; D call uncertain. This CDR3 is built from 14 residues. V was cut by 3 bases and J by 2 bases, with 11 bases left in between. CDR1 ENHRY and CDR2 SYGVKD come from the germline V gene.

This clonotype was counted many times. The chain has TRBV12-3 or TRBV12-4 and TRBJ1-5; possibly TRBD1 for D (5 bases). Deletions cut 3 bases from V and 6 bases from J, with 12 bases between. This CDR3 comprises 14 residues. The CDR3 loop is CASSFSSGGQPQHF. The CDR3 nucleotides read TGTGCCAGCAGTTTTTCGTCGGGGGGTCAGCCCCAGCATTTT.

This clonotype was counted between two and nine times. V and J are TRBV7-6 and TRBJ2-5, with TRBD2 identical over 13 bases. V trimming: 1 base; J trimming: 0 bases; junction bases outside the gene matches: 5. The length of the CDR3 is 18 residues. Germline CDR1 reads SGHVS; CDR2 reads FNYEAQ. CDR3 loop: CASSLETSGGPHQETQYF. DNA of the CDR3: TGTGCCAGCAGCTTAGAGACTAGCGGGGGGCCACACCAAGAGACCCAGTACTTC.

The J gene is TRBJ2-5, the V gene TRBV7-9; no firm D call. V shed 8 bases and J shed 5 bases, with 12 bases lying between them. Germline CDR1 SEHNR, CDR2 FQNEAQ (reference sequence). The CDR3 totals 12 residues. In DNA form, the CDR3 reads TGTGCCAGCGGCACTACGAGCGAGACCCAGTACTTC. It codes for CASGTTSETQYF.

Ten or more counts support this clonotype. This chain links TRBV3-1 with TRBJ2-5; D unclear. V lost 0 bases and J 5 bases, leaving 7 bases between the germline ends. Germline CDR1 reads LGHDT; CDR2 reads YNNKEL (reference sequence). This CDR3 has 13 residues. The CDR3 protein is CASSQENEETQYF. CDR3 DNA sequence: TGTGCCAGCAGCCAAGAGAACGAGGAGACCCAGTACTTC.

This clonotype was recorded many times. The chain recombines TRBV3-1 with TRBJ2-2, with TRBD2 matching 9 bases. V shed 4 bases and J 2 bases; nucleotides not matched to a gene: 5. The CDR3 has 16 residues. Looked up from germline, CDR1 is LGHDT and CDR2 is YNNKEL (reference sequence). The CDR3 loop is CASSPRLAVNTGELFF. The CDR3 nucleotides read TGTGCCAGCAGCCCGAGACTAGCGGTAAACACCGGGGAGCTGTTTTTT.

This clonotype appeared many times. The chain's CDR3 is CSARSGKETQYF. The CDR3 bases are TGCAGTGCTAGAAGCGGGAAAGAGACCCAGTACTTC. The V and J genes are TRBV20-1 and TRBJ2-5; 7 bases are shared with TRBD2. The CDR3 covers 12 residues. CDR1 DFQATT and CDR2 SNEGSKA come from the germline V gene (reference sequence). V was clipped by 2 bases and J by 3 bases; unmatched bases: 0.

This clonotype was counted ten times or more. This chain connects TRBV2 to TRBJ1-5, with a tentative D call TRBD1 (5 bases). From germline, CDR1 is SNHLY and CDR2 FYNNEI. This CDR3 spans 17 amino acids. The V end was cut by 2 bases, the J end by 0 bases, with 14 bases between. The DNA of the CDR3 is TGTGCCAGCAGTGAACAGGGCGGCAGCTATAGCAATCAGCCCCAGCATTTT. Protein: CASSEQGGSYSNQPQHF.

This clonotype occurred many times. The junction differs from germline at one of its ends, possibly a read error. This chain links TRBV5-1 with TRBJ2-2, with D tentatively TRBD1 (5 bases). CDR1 and CDR2 from the germline V gene are SGHRS and YFSETQ. CDR3 size: 13 residues. The CDR3 DNA is TGTGCCAGCAGCTTAGCAGGGACCGGGGAGCTGTTTTTT. This gives the protein CASSLAGTGELFF. Together with reference TRBV5-1 and TRBJ2-2, the CDR3 gives the full variable domain: KAGVTQTPRYLIKTRGQQVTLSCSPISGHRSVSWYQQTPGQGLQFLFEYFSETQRNKGNFPGRFSGRQFSNSRSEMNVSTLELGDSALYLCASSLAGTGELFFGEGSRLTVL.

Many counts were recorded for this clonotype. This rearrangement joins TRBV12-3 or TRBV12-4 to TRBJ1-5; maybe TRBD1 (6 bases). Between the trimmed V and J ends, which lost 6 bases and 4 bases, there was a span of 16 bases. This CDR3 is built from 15 residues. This CDR3 reads CASREGQYPNQPQHF. The CDR3 nucleotides read TGTGCCAGCAGGGAGGGACAATACCCAAATCAGCCCCAGCATTTT.

This clonotype was counted many times. This chain joins TRBV12-3 or TRBV12-4 and TRBJ1-1; D remains ambiguous. Trimming cost V 0 bases and J 4 bases, with 18 bases left between them. The CDR3 has 17 amino acids. CDR3 sequence (DNA): TGTGCCAGCAGTTTAGCGGGTATGCGTGGGATGGGCACTGAAGCTTTCTTT. Its protein is CASSLAGMRGMGTEAFF.

At least ten counts were recorded for this clonotype. This sequence joins TRBV7-2 and TRBJ1-1, with D uncertain. V dropped 2 bases and J dropped 3 bases, with 4 bases sitting between them. Germline V gene data show CDR1 as SGHTA and CDR2 as FQGNSA. The CDR3 loop spans 12 amino acids. This CDR3 reads CASSLMHTEAFF. The CDR3 region has the DNA TGTGCCAGCAGCTTAATGCACACTGAAGCTTTCTTT.

The table lists this clonotype with a few counts. Here the CDR3 reads CASSNGAGSPLHF. CDR3 nucleotide sequence: TGCGCCAGCTCAAACGGGGCTGGTTCACCCCTCCACTTT. The chain has TRBV5-1 and TRBJ1-6; the D gene is possibly TRBD1 (5 bases). The CDR3 consists of 13 residues. The germline V gene has CDR1 SGHRS and CDR2 YFSETQ. The V end lost 7 bases, the J end lost 9 bases, and 14 bases lay between the germline ends.

This clonotype was picked up many times. This chain connects TRBV7-2 to TRBJ1-2, with no clear D. Between the trimmed V and J ends, which lost 5 bases and 8 bases, there was a span of 9 bases. The germline V gene encodes CDR1 SGHTA and CDR2 FQGNSA. The CDR3 runs 11 residues. The CDR3 region has the DNA TGTGCCAGCAGCCCCTACTGGGGCTACACCTTC. Its translation is CASSPYWGYTF.

In its sample, this clonotype was seen many times. The chain joins TRBV7-9 to TRBJ2-5; 9 positions agree with TRBD1. CDR1 and CDR2 from the germline V gene are SEHNR and FQNEAQ (reference sequence). The CDR3 is made up of 15 amino acids. Unmatched junction bases numbered 9, after V lost 5 bases and J lost 5 bases. CDR3: CASSRDREVWETQYF. CDR3 DNA sequence: TGTGCCAGCAGCCGGGACAGGGAAGTTTGGGAGACCCAGTACTTC.

There are many counts of this clonotype. The J gene is TRBJ1-5, the V gene TRBV7-4, with D possibly matching TRBD1 (5 bases). The CDR3 length is 18 residues. Trimming stripped 1 base from V and 0 bases from J, with 16 bases between. CDR1 is SGHVT, CDR2 SQSDAQ, per germline. The CDR3, as DNA: TGTGCCAGCAGCTTAGGCCTCGGGGGGAACTATAGCAATCAGCCCCAGCATTTT. This translates into CASSLGLGGNYSNQPQHF.

This clonotype was counted only a few times. The chain combines TRBV15 with TRBJ1-5, with D hard to call. CDR1 and CDR2 (germline): LNHNV, YYDKDF (reference sequence). V lost 3 bases to trimming and J lost 6 bases, with 18 bases between them. CDR3 length: 16 residues. The CDR3 DNA is TGTGCCACCAGCAGTGGGTACGGGGAAGGCGGTCAGCCCCAGCATTTT. Protein: CATSSGYGEGGQPQHF.

A few counts support this clonotype. The chain couples TRBV30 to TRBJ2-1; D perhaps matches TRBD2 (5 bases). The CDR3 is 17 residues long. Germline lookup yields CDR1 GTSNPN and CDR2 SVGIG (reference sequence). V shed 0 bases and J shed 3 bases, with 18 bases lying between them. The CDR3 nucleotides are TGTGCCTGGAGTGTACCCGGGCTCGAGCGGTACTACAATGAGCAGTTCTTC. It yields the protein CAWSVPGLERYYNEQFF.

This clonotype was seen ten or more times. This chain connects TRBV20-1 to TRBJ2-7; D assignment may be TRBD1 or TRBD2 (5 bases each). Germline-derived CDR1 and CDR2 are DFQATT and SNEGSKA (reference sequence). Trimming cost V 6 bases and J 1 base, with 22 bases left between them. The CDR3 has 16 amino acids. The CDR3 DNA follows: TGCAGTGCCAACCAAGCCGGGACCGAGGAATCCTACGAGCAGTACTTC. Translating gives CSANQAGTEESYEQYF.

This clonotype occurred many times. This chain links TRBV4-1 with TRBJ2-2, with 11 bases aligning to TRBD2. CDR1 is MGHRA, CDR2 YSYEKL, per germline. This CDR3 contains 17 residues. V lost 0 bases to trimming and J lost 5 bases; unmatched junction nucleotides: 5. CDR3 bases: TGCGCCAGCAGCCAAGATCTAACTAGCGGGGGTACCGGGGAGCTGTTTTTT. It is translated as CASSQDLTSGGTGELFF.

This clonotype was counted at least ten times. The rearrangement uses TRBV7-2 and TRBJ2-3; 10 nucleotides line up with TRBD2. The germline CDR1 and CDR2 sequences are SGHTA and FQGNSA. The CDR3 covers 16 residues. With 2 bases clipped from V and 4 bases from J, the junction kept 6 bases outside the gene matches. CDR3 in DNA: TGTGCCAGCAGCTTACTAGCGGGGGCTAATCCAGATACGCAGTATTTT. Encoded protein: CASSLLAGANPDTQYF.

V and J are TRBV7-8 and TRBJ2-3, with D perhaps matching TRBD1 (6 bases). V was trimmed by 5 bases and J by 4 bases, leaving 16 bases between them. The CDR3 consists of 15 residues. The germline CDR1 and CDR2 sequences are SGHVS and FQNEAQ. The chain's CDR3 is CASSETGFWADTQYF. The DNA of the CDR3 is TGTGCCAGCAGCGAGACAGGATTTTGGGCAGATACGCAGTATTTT.

The chain has TRBV10-3 and TRBJ2-1; 8 positions agree with TRBD1. This CDR3 spans 14 amino acids. Trimming removed 5 bases from V and 3 bases from J; junction bases left unmatched: 3. CDR1 and CDR2 (germline): ENHRY, SYGVKD. The CDR3 DNA follows: TGTGCCATCAGTATGACAGGGGACTACAATGAGCAGTTCTTC. It encodes CAISMTGDYNEQFF.

This clonotype was seen many times. The rearrangement joins TRBV7-9 to TRBJ2-5; D possibly corresponds to TRBD2 (7 bases). From germline, CDR1 is SEHNR and CDR2 FQNEAQ (reference sequence). This CDR3 comprises 15 residues. V dropped 3 bases and J dropped 4 bases, with 15 bases sitting between them. The CDR3: CASSFRRGQGETQYF. The CDR3 DNA reads TGTGCCAGCAGCTTTCGGCGGGGGCAGGGAGAGACCCAGTACTTC.